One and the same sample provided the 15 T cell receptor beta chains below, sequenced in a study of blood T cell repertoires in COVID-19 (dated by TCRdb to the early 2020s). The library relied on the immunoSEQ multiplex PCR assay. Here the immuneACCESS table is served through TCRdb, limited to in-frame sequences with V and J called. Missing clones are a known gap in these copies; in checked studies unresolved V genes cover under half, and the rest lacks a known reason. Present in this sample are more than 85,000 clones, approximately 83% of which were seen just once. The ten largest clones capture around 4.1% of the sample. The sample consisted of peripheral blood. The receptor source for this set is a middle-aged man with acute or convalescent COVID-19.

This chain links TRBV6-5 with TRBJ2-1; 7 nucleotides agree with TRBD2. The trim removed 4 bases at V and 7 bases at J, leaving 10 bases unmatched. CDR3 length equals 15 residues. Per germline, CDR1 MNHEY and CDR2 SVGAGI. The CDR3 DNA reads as TGTGCCAGCAGTTTACTTGGCGGGAGAGGAAATGAGCAGTTCTTC. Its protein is CASSLLGGRGNEQFF.

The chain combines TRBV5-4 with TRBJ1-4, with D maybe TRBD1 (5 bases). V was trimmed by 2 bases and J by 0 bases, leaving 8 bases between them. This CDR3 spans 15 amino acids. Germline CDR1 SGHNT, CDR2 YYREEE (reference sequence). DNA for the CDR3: TGTGCCAGCAGCTTTATAGGGGCAACTAATGAAAAACTGTTTTTT. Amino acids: CASSFIGATNEKLFF.

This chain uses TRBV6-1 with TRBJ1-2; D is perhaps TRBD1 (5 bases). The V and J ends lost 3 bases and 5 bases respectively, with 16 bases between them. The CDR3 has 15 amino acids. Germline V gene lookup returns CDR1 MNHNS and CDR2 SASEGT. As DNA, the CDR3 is TGTGCCAGCAGTGATTTCGGGGGATCAAGTTATGGCTACACCTTC. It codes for CASSDFGGSSYGYTF.

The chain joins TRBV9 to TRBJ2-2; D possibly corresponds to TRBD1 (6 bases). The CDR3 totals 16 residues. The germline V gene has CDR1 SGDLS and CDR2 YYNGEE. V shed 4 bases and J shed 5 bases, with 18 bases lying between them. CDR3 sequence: CASSPRTDRGTGELFF. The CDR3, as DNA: TGTGCCAGCAGCCCGAGAACGGACAGAGGAACCGGGGAGCTGTTTTTT. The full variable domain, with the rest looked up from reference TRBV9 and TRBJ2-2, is DSGVTQTPKHLITATGQRVTLRCSPRSGDLSVYWYQQSLDQGLQFLIQYYNGEERAKGNILERFSAQQFPDLHSELNLSSLELGDSALYFCASSPRTDRGTGELFFGEGSRLTVL.

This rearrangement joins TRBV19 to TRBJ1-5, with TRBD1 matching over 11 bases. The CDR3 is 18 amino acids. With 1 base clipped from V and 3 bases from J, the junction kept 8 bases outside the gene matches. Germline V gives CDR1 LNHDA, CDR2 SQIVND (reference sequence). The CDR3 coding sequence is TGTGCCAGTAGTATAGTACCGGGACAGGGGGTGTTCAATCAGCCCCAGCATTTT. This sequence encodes CASSIVPGQGVFNQPQHF.

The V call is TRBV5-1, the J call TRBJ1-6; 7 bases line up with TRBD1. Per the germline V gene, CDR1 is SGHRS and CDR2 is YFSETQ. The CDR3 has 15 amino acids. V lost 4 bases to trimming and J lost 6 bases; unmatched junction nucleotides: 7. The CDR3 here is CASSVQTGTNSPLHF. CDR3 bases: TGCGCCAGCAGCGTCCAGACAGGGACTAATTCACCCCTCCACTTT.

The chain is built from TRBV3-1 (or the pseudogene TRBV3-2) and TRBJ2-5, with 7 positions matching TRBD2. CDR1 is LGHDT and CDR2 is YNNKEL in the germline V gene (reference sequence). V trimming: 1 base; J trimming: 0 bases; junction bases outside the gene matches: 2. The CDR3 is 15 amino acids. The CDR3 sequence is CASSQVGTNQETQYF. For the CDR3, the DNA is TGTGCCAGCAGCCAAGTAGGGACTAACCAAGAGACCCAGTACTTC.

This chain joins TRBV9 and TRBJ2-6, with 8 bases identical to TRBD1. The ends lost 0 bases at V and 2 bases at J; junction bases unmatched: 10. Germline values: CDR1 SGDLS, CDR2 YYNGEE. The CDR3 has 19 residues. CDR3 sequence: CASSVDSAGGYTGANVLTF. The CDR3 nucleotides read TGTGCCAGCAGCGTAGATTCGGCAGGGGGCTACACTGGGGCCAACGTCCTGACTTTC.

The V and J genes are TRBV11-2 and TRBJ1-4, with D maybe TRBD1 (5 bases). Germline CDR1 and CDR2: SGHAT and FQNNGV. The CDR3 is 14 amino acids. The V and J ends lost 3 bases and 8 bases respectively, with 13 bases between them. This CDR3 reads CASSLFRGSEKLFF. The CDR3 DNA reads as TGTGCCAGCAGCTTGTTTAGGGGAAGCGAAAAACTGTTTTTT.

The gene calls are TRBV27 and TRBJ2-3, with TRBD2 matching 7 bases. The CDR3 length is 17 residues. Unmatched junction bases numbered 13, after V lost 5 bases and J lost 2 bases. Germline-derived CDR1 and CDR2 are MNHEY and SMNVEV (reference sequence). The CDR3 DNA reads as TGTGCCAGCAGTCGAAGGGCGGGACTACCGCACACAGATACGCAGTATTTT. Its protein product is CASSRRAGLPHTDTQYF.

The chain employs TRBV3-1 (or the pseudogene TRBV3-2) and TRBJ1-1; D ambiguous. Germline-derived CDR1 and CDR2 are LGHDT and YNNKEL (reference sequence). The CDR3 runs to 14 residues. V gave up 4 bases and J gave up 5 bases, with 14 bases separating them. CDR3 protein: CASSPYGEGTEAFF. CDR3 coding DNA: TGTGCCAGCAGCCCTTACGGAGAGGGTACTGAAGCTTTCTTT.

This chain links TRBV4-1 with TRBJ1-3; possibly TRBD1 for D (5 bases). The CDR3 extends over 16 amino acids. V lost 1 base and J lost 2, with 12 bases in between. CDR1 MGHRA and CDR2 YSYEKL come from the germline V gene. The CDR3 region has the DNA TGCGCCAGCAGCCAAGTAACAGGAGGGGCTGGAAACACCATATATTTT. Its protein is CASSQVTGGAGNTIYF.

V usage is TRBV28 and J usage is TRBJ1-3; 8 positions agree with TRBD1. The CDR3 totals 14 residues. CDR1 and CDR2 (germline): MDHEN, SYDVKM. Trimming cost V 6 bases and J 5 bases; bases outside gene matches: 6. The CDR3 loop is CASSPQGARNTIYF. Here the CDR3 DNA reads TGTGCCAGCAGCCCCCAGGGGGCTAGAAACACCATATATTTT.

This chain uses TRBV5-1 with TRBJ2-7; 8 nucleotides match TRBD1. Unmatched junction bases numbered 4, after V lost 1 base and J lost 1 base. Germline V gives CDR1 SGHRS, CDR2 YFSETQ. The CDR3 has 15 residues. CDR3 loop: CASSLPGTGSYEQYF. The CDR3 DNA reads TGCGCCAGCAGCTTGCCCGGGACAGGATCCTACGAGCAGTACTTC.

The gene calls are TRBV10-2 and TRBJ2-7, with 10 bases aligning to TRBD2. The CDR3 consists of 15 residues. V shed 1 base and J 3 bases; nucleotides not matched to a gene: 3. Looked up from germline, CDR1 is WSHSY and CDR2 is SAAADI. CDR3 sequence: CASSEWASGSYEQYF. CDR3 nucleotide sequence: TGCGCCAGCAGTGAGTGGGCTAGCGGGAGCTACGAGCAGTACTTC.